A single sample gave rise to the 10 T cell receptor beta chains below, sequenced in a study of cytomegalovirus exposure and HLA in healthy donors. The PCR contained 60 Vbeta and 13 Jbeta primers. Clones were read by immunoSEQ multiplex PCR, and TCRdb kept only the in-frame ones, dropping some. The sample holds about 150,000 clones, 64% seen once. Sequenced input: PBMCs. These receptors were collected from a woman aged 30 to 39 in good health and CMV-seropositive.

The rearrangement uses TRBV9 and TRBJ2-7, with D unclear. Germline loops: CDR1 SGDLS, CDR2 YYNGEE. This CDR3 contains 16 residues. The V and J ends lost 0 bases and 0 bases respectively, with 13 bases between them. In DNA form, the CDR3 reads TGTGCCAGCAGCGTAGGTGGCCTCCCAAGCTCCTACGAGCAGTACTTC. This translates into CASSVGGLPSSYEQYF.

In this sample, this clone turned up once. This sequence joins TRBV28 and TRBJ1-2; D remains ambiguous. The CDR3 length is 14 residues. The germline gives CDR1 MDHEN, CDR2 SYDVKM. Deletions cut 3 bases from V and 8 bases from J, with 16 bases between. The CDR3 here is CASSLVVGEEGYTF. CDR3 sequence (DNA): TGTGCCAGCAGTTTGGTTGTCGGGGAGGAAGGCTACACCTTC.

The gene calls are TRBV7-9 and TRBJ2-5; tentative D call: TRBD2 (6 bases). The CDR3 covers 17 residues. Deletions cut 0 bases from V and 5 bases from J, with 19 bases between. Germline lookup yields CDR1 SEHNR and CDR2 FQNEAQ (reference sequence). CDR3 residues: CASSLAIGGEIQETQYF. As DNA, the CDR3 is TGTGCCAGCAGCTTAGCCATCGGCGGGGAGATACAGGAGACCCAGTACTTC. Full variable domain (missing parts from reference TRBV7-9 and TRBJ2-5): DTGVSQNPRHKITKRGQNVTFRCDPISEHNRLYWYRQTLGQGPEFLTYFQNEAQLEKSRLLSDRFSAERPKGSFSTLEIQRTEQGDSAMYLCASSLAIGGEIQETQYFGPGTRLLVL.

In this sample, this clone turned up a few times. The rearrangement uses TRBV9 and TRBJ1-4; D ambiguous. Germline CDR1 is SGDLS and CDR2 is YYNGEE. Deletions cut 0 bases from V and 10 bases from J, with 13 bases between. CDR3 size: 14 residues. The CDR3 region is CASSVVSTGGKLFF. Here the CDR3 DNA reads TGTGCCAGCAGCGTAGTCTCAACCGGAGGAAAACTGTTTTTT. Together with reference TRBV9 and TRBJ1-4, the CDR3 gives the full variable domain: DSGVTQTPKHLITATGQRVTLRCSPRSGDLSVYWYQQSLDQGLQFLIQYYNGEERAKGNILERFSAQQFPDLHSELNLSSLELGDSALYFCASSVVSTGGKLFFGSGTQLSVL.

The rearrangement uses TRBV7-2 and TRBJ2-7; D may be TRBD1 (5 bases). Trimming pared 5 bases from V and 5 bases from J, leaving 16 bases between. There are 14 residues in the CDR3. Germline values: CDR1 SGHTA, CDR2 FQGNSA. The CDR3 loop reads CASSLQDGPHEQYF. CDR3 nucleotide sequence: TGTGCCAGCAGCCTACAGGACGGACCCCACGAGCAGTACTTC.

This clone was counted between two and nine times. This chain's CDR3 is CASSSQGKGYTF. As DNA, the CDR3 is TGTGCCAGCAGTTCACAGGGAAAGGGCTACACCTTC. The V and J genes are TRBV28 and TRBJ1-2; D might be TRBD1 (6 bases). Germline CDR1 is MDHEN and CDR2 is SYDVKM. V shed 4 bases and J shed 8 bases, with 11 bases lying between them. This CDR3 contains 12 residues.

This clone has more than one count but fewer than ten. The sample has other DNA sequences that encode this CDR3 too. CDR3 protein: CASSLGRGPTEAFF. CDR3 coding DNA: TGTGCCAGCAGCTTAGGCAGGGGACCTACTGAAGCTTTCTTT. V gene TRBV11-1 combines with J gene TRBJ1-1; D might be TRBD1 (6 bases). CDR3 length equals 14 residues. Looked up from germline, CDR1 is SGHAT and CDR2 is FQDESV (reference sequence). Trimming shortened V by 1 base and J by 5 bases, and 11 bases separated the two germline ends.

This clone was seen a few times. The junction and the germline gene differ at one end; a read error may be behind it. The chain links TRBV14 to TRBJ1-2; no firm D call. The CDR3 spans 13 residues. Germline CDR1 is SGHDN and CDR2 is FVKESK. Here the CDR3 reads CASSRSPTEMPGF. The CDR3, as DNA: TGTGCCAGCAGCCGATCACCCACGGAAATGCCAGGCTTC.

This clone was counted a few times. This chain joins TRBV5-8 and TRBJ2-7; TRBD2 might be the D (5 bases). The ends were cut back, 1 base at V and 6 bases at J, with 14 bases in the middle. There are 14 residues in the CDR3. Germline CDR1 is SGHTS and CDR2 is YDEGEE. The CDR3 spells CASSLTRELSEQYF. The CDR3 DNA is TGTGCCAGCAGCTTGACTAGAGAACTATCCGAGCAGTACTTC.

This clone has more than one count but fewer than ten. A far larger clone differs by one base, so this is likely a read error. No conserved phenylalanine or tryptophan ends this CDR3, so it is likely a read error. The chain uses TRBV6-5 and TRBJ2-2, with TRBD1 matching 10 bases. The CDR3 loop spans 15 amino acids. Germline CDR1 and CDR2: MNHEY and SVGAGI. J was trimmed by 5 bases and V by 5 bases; bases with no gene match: 5. CDR3 in DNA: TGTGCCAGCAGTAAGGACAGGGGGTGGACCGGGGAGCTGTTTGTT. This sequence encodes CASSKDRGWTGELFV.